This T cell receptor beta chain originates from a study of response to subunit inactivated influenza vaccine. V lost 3 bases, J lost 0 bases, and 7 bases lay in between. The CDR3 is 14 residues long. Per germline, CDR1 SGHRS and CDR2 YFSETQ. TCRdb re-derived calls from the RT-PCR reads in MiXCR, one entry per CDR3 protein. The sample contains around 540,000 distinct CDR3 sequences, approximately 12% of which appear only once. This clonotype showed up many times. Its antigen is not known. Points from the study as a whole: Authors proposed each seasonal influenza vaccination draws in few new T cells.

The sequence derives from a man in his forties or fifties who received an inactivated influenza vaccine. The rearrangement links TRBV5-1 to TRBJ2-4; D tentatively fits TRBD1 or TRBD2 (5 bases each). Sequencing used PBMCs from blood, obtained on the day of vaccination. DNA for the CDR3: TGCGCCAGCAGCTCCGGGACAGCCAAAAACATTCAGTACTTC. As protein: CASSSGTAKNIQYF.